One sample yielded the 32 T cell receptor beta chains listed below, sequenced in a study of blood T cell repertoires in COVID-19 (TCRdb year 2020). Libraries were built with the immunoSEQ multiplex PCR assay. Here the immuneACCESS table is served through TCRdb, limited to in-frame sequences with V and J called. Missing clones are a known gap in these copies; in checked studies unresolved V genes cover under half, and the rest lacks a known reason. The sample includes around 300,000 clones, with around 85% observed a single time. The top ten clonotypes cover around 7.8% of the sample. Sequenced material: peripheral blood. Source of these receptors: a human donor in a cohort sampled during active COVID-19.

The J gene is TRBJ2-1, the V gene TRBV18; D possibly corresponds to TRBD1 (5 bases). CDR3 length: 11 residues. The V gene's germline CDR1 is KGHSH and CDR2 LQKENI. Trimming shortened V by 4 bases and J by 9 bases, and 7 bases separated the two germline ends. The DNA of the CDR3 is TGTGCCAGCTCACTAACAGGTGAGCAGTTCTTC. As protein: CASSLTGEQFF.

The V gene is TRBV9, the J gene TRBJ1-2; 10 bases are shared with TRBD1. V was pared by 5 bases and J by 3 bases, with 10 bases of the junction left unmatched. Germline V gene sequence: CDR1 SGDLS, CDR2 YYNGEE. The CDR3 is made up of 16 amino acids. CDR3 amino acids: CASSLSGTGVYYGYTF. The CDR3 bases are TGTGCCAGCAGTCTCTCCGGGACAGGGGTTTACTATGGCTACACCTTC.

The DNA for the CDR3 is TGTGCCAGCAGCGTAGGGACAGACAATCAGCCCCAGCATTTT. This codes for CASSVGTDNQPQHF. V usage is TRBV9 and J usage is TRBJ1-5; weak D call: TRBD1 (6 bases). Trimming took 0 bases from V and 3 from J, leaving 7 bases between them. CDR3 length: 14 residues. Germline lookup yields CDR1 SGDLS and CDR2 YYNGEE.

The rearrangement joins TRBV19 to TRBJ1-5, with D hard to call. Germline assignment: CDR1 LNHDA and CDR2 SQIVND (reference sequence). V was pared by 2 bases and J by 7 bases, with 24 bases between. The CDR3 loop spans 18 amino acids. The CDR3, as DNA: TGTGCCAGTAGTATAATCGTGTCGGAGGGATGGGGAAGACAGCCCCAGCATTTT. Protein product: CASSIIVSEGWGRQPQHF.

This chain joins TRBV19 and TRBJ1-1, with a possible D match to TRBD1 (5 bases). Trimming removed 7 bases at V and 1 base at J, with 16 bases between. Germline CDR1 LNHDA, CDR2 SQIVND (reference sequence). CDR3 length: 15 amino acids. The CDR3 nucleotides read TGTGCCAGTATTCCAAGGGGTGACAGGAACACTGAAGCTTTCTTT. It encodes CASIPRGDRNTEAFF. Variable domain in full (rest from reference TRBV19 and TRBJ1-1): DGGITQSPKYLFRKEGQNVTLSCEQNLNHDAMYWYRQDPGQGLRLIYYSQIVNDFQKGDIAEGYSVSREKKESFPLTVTSAQKNPTAFYLCASIPRGDRNTEAFFGQGTRLTVV.

The chain recombines TRBV10-2 with TRBJ2-3; 9 bases are shared with TRBD1. The length of the CDR3 is 13 residues. V trimming: 2 bases; J trimming: 8 bases; junction bases outside the gene matches: 2. Germline CDR1 and CDR2: WSHSY and SAAADI. CDR3 DNA sequence: TGCGCCAGCAGTGAGATGACAGGGGGTACGCAGTATTTT. Translating gives CASSEMTGGTQYF.

V and J are TRBV19 and TRBJ1-5, with TRBD1 matching 7 bases. The junction had 6 bases not matched to a gene; V was cut back by 4 bases and J by 3 bases. Germline CDR1 LNHDA, CDR2 SQIVND (reference sequence). There are 15 residues in the CDR3. CDR3 bases: TGTGCCAGTAGTACAGGGGGATTCACCAATCAGCCCCAGCATTTT. Encoded protein: CASSTGGFTNQPQHF.

The chain joins TRBV29-1 to TRBJ1-1, with D hard to call. The CDR3 runs 12 residues. The ends were cut back, 3 bases at V and 4 bases at J, with 9 bases in the middle. Germline loops: CDR1 SQVTM, CDR2 ANQGSEA. CDR3 nucleotides: TGCAGCGTTGAGGTACAGCCCACTGAAGCTTTCTTT. It specifies CSVEVQPTEAFF. The whole variable domain, remainder taken from reference TRBV29-1 and TRBJ1-1, is SAVISQKPSRDICQRGTSLTIQCQVDSQVTMMFWYRQQPGQSLTLIATANQGSEATYESGFVIDKFPISRPNLTFSTLTVSNMSPEDSSIYLCSVEVQPTEAFFGQGTRLTVV.

The chain employs TRBV5-5 and TRBJ2-3, with D tentatively TRBD1 (6 bases). The ends were cut back, 4 bases at V and 2 bases at J, with 17 bases in the middle. Germline V gene sequence: CDR1 SGHKS, CDR2 YYEKEE (reference sequence). The CDR3 is 16 residues long. CDR3 sequence (DNA): TGTGCCAGCAGCCCCCCGGAAGGGGGTATCACAGATACGCAGTATTTT. As protein: CASSPPEGGITDTQYF.

In its sample, this clone was seen once. The V call is TRBV5-1, the J call TRBJ2-2; 9 bases align to TRBD1. CDR3 length equals 14 residues. V trimming: 4 bases; J trimming: 6 bases; junction bases outside the gene matches: 4. Germline CDR1 SGHRS, CDR2 YFSETQ. The CDR3 coding sequence is TGCGCCAGCAGCCAAGGGACAGGGCCCGGGGAGCTGTTTTTT. It yields the protein CASSQGTGPGELFF.

This chain links TRBV5-1 with TRBJ2-5; D is possibly TRBD2 (6 bases). Germline CDR1 SGHRS, CDR2 YFSETQ. The germline V and J ends were trimmed by 3 bases and 7 bases, with 16 bases remaining between them. The CDR3 is 14 residues long. This CDR3 is CASSWGVSTGTQYF. The DNA of the CDR3 is TGCGCCAGCAGCTGGGGGGTTTCCACGGGGACCCAGTACTTC.

This chain joins TRBV15 and TRBJ1-6; possibly TRBD1 for D (6 bases). V dropped 0 bases and J dropped 7 bases, with 10 bases sitting between them. The germline V gene has CDR1 LNHNV and CDR2 YYDKDF (reference sequence). The CDR3 runs 15 residues. CDR3 in amino acids: CATSREGGGNSPLHF. The CDR3 DNA is TGTGCCACCAGCAGAGAGGGAGGGGGGAATTCACCCCTCCACTTT. Using reference TRBV15 and TRBJ1-6 for the parts outside the CDR3, the full variable domain is DAMVIQNPRYQVTQFGKPVTLSCSQTLNHNVMYWYQQKSSQAPKLLFHYYDKDFNNEADTPDNFQSRRPNTSFCFLDIRSPGLGDTAMYLCATSREGGGNSPLHFGNGTRLTVT.

The genes are TRBV5-6 and TRBJ1-5; D call uncertain. V was trimmed by 3 bases and J by 2 bases, leaving 12 bases between them. The CDR3 covers 15 residues. The germline CDR1 and CDR2 sequences are SGHDT and YYEEEE. CDR3 residues: CASSWGWRGNQPQHF. Here the CDR3 DNA reads TGTGCCAGCAGCTGGGGTTGGAGGGGCAATCAGCCCCAGCATTTT.

The rearrangement uses TRBV9 and TRBJ1-2; 11 bases match TRBD1. This CDR3 has 17 amino acids. Germline-derived CDR1 and CDR2 are SGDLS and YYNGEE. J lost 6 bases, V lost 3 bases, and 13 bases had no gene match. The CDR3 nucleotides are TGTGCCAGCAGCGCCCGCAACCGGGACAGGGGGGGTGATGGCTACACCTTC. It translates to CASSARNRDRGGDGYTF.

V usage is TRBV9 and J usage is TRBJ1-1; 7 positions match TRBD1. The ends lost 6 bases at V and 1 base at J; junction bases unmatched: 9. The CDR3 runs 15 residues. The germline gives CDR1 SGDLS, CDR2 YYNGEE. The CDR3 spells CASNGGGLENTEAFF. In DNA form, the CDR3 reads TGTGCCAGCAACGGAGGGGGCCTAGAGAACACTGAAGCTTTCTTT.

This chain joins TRBV7-3 and TRBJ1-1; D is perhaps TRBD1 (5 bases). The CDR3 totals 14 residues. Germline V gene data show CDR1 as SGHTA and CDR2 as FQGTGA. Between the trimmed V and J ends, which lost 1 base and 4 bases, there was a span of 10 bases. The DNA of the CDR3 is TGTGCCAGCAGCTTAAATGGAGGGGTCACTGAAGCTTTCTTT. Its translation is CASSLNGGVTEAFF.

Only one count was recorded for this clone. The genes are TRBV10-3 and TRBJ2-7, with D uncertain. This CDR3 contains 14 residues. Germline values: CDR1 ENHRY, CDR2 SYGVKD. Trimming stripped 2 bases from V and 4 bases from J, with 12 bases between. CDR3 in DNA: TGTGCCATCAGTGAGGCCCCTGGTGCGTACGAGCAGTACTTC. It encodes CAISEAPGAYEQYF.

The genes are TRBV21-1 and TRBJ1-1; the DNA was not used to check the table's D call, TRBD1. TRBV21-1 is a recognized pseudogene. The CDR3 has 14 residues. CDR3 in amino acids: CASSKEVGDTEAFF. Here the CDR3 DNA reads TGTGCCAGCAGCAAAGAAGTAGGGGACACTGAAGCTTTCTTT.

This clone was counted only a few times. The genes are TRBV12-3 or TRBV12-4 and TRBJ1-1, with D perhaps TRBD1 (6 bases). This CDR3 contains 13 residues. Trimming pared 4 bases from V and 3 bases from J, leaving 9 bases between. The CDR3 nucleotides read TGTGCCAGCAGTTCCTCAGGGGACACTGAAGCTTTCTTT. Protein: CASSSSGDTEAFF.

The chain joins TRBV27 to TRBJ2-3; D gene ambiguous. The CDR3 sequence is 17 residues long. Germline V gene data show CDR1 as MNHEY and CDR2 as SMNVEV (reference sequence). Trimming stripped 1 base from V and 4 bases from J, with 18 bases between. CDR3 loop: CASSLFFSRIVADTQYF. The CDR3 coding sequence is TGTGCCAGCAGTTTATTTTTCTCACGAATAGTAGCAGATACGCAGTATTTT.

This chain connects TRBV7-3 to TRBJ2-1, with TRBD1 identical over 7 bases. The germline V gene has CDR1 SGHTA and CDR2 FQGTGA. The V and J ends lost 5 bases and 8 bases, in that order; junction bases with no gene match: 3. The CDR3 consists of 12 residues. The CDR3 loop is CASSDTGDEQFF. Written as DNA, the CDR3 is TGTGCCAGCAGCGACACAGGGGATGAGCAGTTCTTC.

The V gene is TRBV25-1, the J gene TRBJ1-2, with TRBD1 matching 9 bases. Trimming removed 10 bases from V and 8 bases from J; junction bases left unmatched: 5. CDR1 MGHDK and CDR2 SYGVNS come from the germline V gene. The CDR3 spans 11 residues. The CDR3 loop is CATGQGTGYTF. The CDR3 nucleotides read TGTGCCACGGGACAGGGAACGGGCTACACCTTC.

The chain joins TRBV2 to TRBJ2-1; no definite D call. The V gene lost 7 bases and the J gene lost 9 bases, with 4 bases spanning the gap. Germline V gene lookup returns CDR1 SNHLY and CDR2 FYNNEI. The CDR3 runs 9 residues. The CDR3 is CASNSEQFF. DNA for the CDR3: TGTGCCAGCAATAGTGAGCAGTTCTTC. Full variable domain (remainder filled in from reference TRBV2 and TRBJ2-1): EPEVTQTPSHQVTQMGQEVILRCVPISNHLYFYWYRQILGQKVEFLVSFYNNEISEKSEIFDDQFSVERPDGSNFTLKIRSTKLEDSAMYFCASNSEQFFGPGTRLTVL.

This sequence joins TRBV7-2 and TRBJ1-6; D remains unclear. Trimming took 1 base from V and 4 from J, leaving 8 bases between them. Germline V gene lookup returns CDR1 SGHTA and CDR2 FQGNSA. The CDR3 contains 15 residues. The CDR3 DNA sequence: TGTGCCAGCAGCTTAGAGCGGCTGTATAATTCACCCCTCCACTTT. It specifies CASSLERLYNSPLHF.

The chain uses TRBV30 and TRBJ1-6; D not resolved. The V and J ends lost 1 base and 5 bases respectively, with 15 bases between them. The length of the CDR3 is 16 residues. Per the germline V gene, CDR1 is GTSNPN and CDR2 is SVGIG (reference sequence). CDR3: CAWSDLGSVHNSPLHF. The CDR3 DNA sequence: TGTGCCTGGAGTGACCTAGGTTCCGTACATAATTCACCCCTCCACTTT.

The V call is TRBV30, the J call TRBJ2-6; tentatively, D is TRBD1 (5 bases). The CDR3 covers 15 residues. Germline CDR1 and CDR2: GTSNPN and SVGIG (reference sequence). The V end lost 4 bases, the J end lost 2 bases, and 12 bases lay between the germline ends. The CDR3 loop reads CAWKSQGAGANVLTF. In nucleotides, the CDR3 is TGTGCCTGGAAGTCACAAGGGGCTGGGGCCAACGTCCTGACTTTC.

The V call is TRBV7-3, the J call TRBJ2-5; 8 nucleotides align to TRBD1. Looked up from germline, CDR1 is SGHTA and CDR2 is FQGTGA. V was pared by 3 bases and J by 5 bases, with 5 bases of the junction left unmatched. This CDR3 contains 14 residues. In DNA, the CDR3 is TGTGCCAGCAGCTTCGACAGGGGAAGTGAGACCCAGTACTTC. The encoded protein is CASSFDRGSETQYF.

J is TRBJ1-1 and V is TRBV6-1; 7 bases match TRBD1. Trimming at V came to 4 bases and at J to 2 bases, leaving 13 bases not matched to a gene. Germline CDR1 MNHNS, CDR2 SASEGT. The CDR3 has 17 residues. The CDR3, as DNA: TGTGCCAGCAGTGGCCGGGACAGCGTGTTTTCTAACACTGAAGCTTTCTTT. It translates to CASSGRDSVFSNTEAFF.

V usage is TRBV18 and J usage is TRBJ2-1; D perhaps matches TRBD2 (5 bases). Trimming cost V 5 bases and J 8 bases, with 13 bases left between them. This CDR3 spans 13 amino acids. Germline CDR1 is KGHSH and CDR2 is LQKENI. CDR3 loop: CASSGGWAYEQFF. Written as DNA, the CDR3 is TGTGCCAGCTCAGGAGGCTGGGCCTATGAGCAGTTCTTC.

This chain joins TRBV2 and TRBJ1-2; D is unresolved. Trimming removed 7 bases at V and 7 bases at J, with 7 bases between. Germline V gives CDR1 SNHLY, CDR2 FYNNEI. The CDR3 length is 10 residues. The CDR3: CASKNIGYTF. The CDR3 DNA follows: TGTGCCAGCAAGAACATTGGCTACACCTTC.

The V gene is TRBV3-1 (or the pseudogene TRBV3-2), the J gene TRBJ1-1, with 11 bases matching TRBD1. Trimming cost V 5 bases and J 9 bases; bases outside gene matches: 2. Germline V gene lookup returns CDR1 LGHDT and CDR2 YNNKEL (reference sequence). CDR3 length equals 12 residues. For the CDR3, the DNA is TGTGCCAGCAGCGGACAGGGGGCTCAAGCTTTCTTT. Amino acid sequence: CASSGQGAQAFF.

The chain carries TRBV14 and TRBJ1-1; the D gene is possibly TRBD1 (5 bases). Trimming pared 1 base from V and 5 bases from J, leaving 11 bases between. CDR1 is SGHDN, CDR2 FVKESK, per germline. The length of the CDR3 is 14 residues. CDR3 loop: CASSQGGAGTEAFF. The CDR3 DNA sequence: TGTGCCAGCAGCCAAGGAGGGGCGGGGACTGAAGCTTTCTTT.